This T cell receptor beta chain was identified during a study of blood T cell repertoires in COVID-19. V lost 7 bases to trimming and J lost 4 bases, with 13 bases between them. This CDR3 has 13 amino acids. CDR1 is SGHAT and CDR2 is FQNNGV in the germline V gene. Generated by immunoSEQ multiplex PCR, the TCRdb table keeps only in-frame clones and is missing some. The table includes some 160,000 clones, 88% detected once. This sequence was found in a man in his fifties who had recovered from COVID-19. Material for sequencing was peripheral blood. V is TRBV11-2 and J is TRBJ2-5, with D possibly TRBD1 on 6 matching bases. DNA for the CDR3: TGTGCCAGCATAGGGGGTGGGGGAGAGACCCAGTACTTC. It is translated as CASIGGGGETQYF.